These 32 T cell receptor beta chains share one sample of origin, sequenced in a study of early T cells in non-severe SARS-CoV-2 infection. TCRdb passed the 5' RACE reads through MiXCR, listing each CDR3 protein once. The sample lists fewer than 75,000 distinct CDR3 sequences, roughly a sixth occurring once. The input for sequencing was whole blood, taken at baseline. The receptors derive from an adult who was a healthcare worker with PCR-confirmed SARS-CoV-2 infection or an uninfected control (not recorded which).

This clonotype has just a few counts. The chain has TRBV4-1 and TRBJ2-2; D is undetermined. The CDR3 runs to 13 residues. CDR1 is MGHRA and CDR2 is YSYEKL in the germline V gene. The V gene lost 4 bases and the J gene lost 5 bases, with 8 bases spanning the gap. CDR3 sequence: CASSLPRTGELFF. Here the CDR3 DNA reads TGCGCCAGCAGCCTCCCGCGGACCGGGGAGCTGTTTTTT.

The J gene is TRBJ2-5, the V gene TRBV2; the D is unclear. This CDR3 has 13 amino acids. CDR1 is SNHLY and CDR2 is FYNNEI in the germline V gene. V shed 4 bases and J shed 4 bases, with 10 bases lying between them. The CDR3 coding sequence is TGTGCCAGCAGTGTTGGAAAACCAGAGACCCAGTACTTC. Protein: CASSVGKPETQYF.

The rearrangement links TRBV7-2 to TRBJ2-5, with D possibly TRBD2 on 5 matching bases. Germline CDR1 SGHTA, CDR2 FQGNSA. This CDR3 is 13 amino acids long. V lost 5 bases and J lost 1, with 8 bases in between. CDR3 protein: CASSRSAQETQYF. CDR3 nucleotide sequence: TGTGCCAGCAGCCGTAGCGCCCAAGAGACCCAGTACTTC.

The V and J genes are TRBV20-1 and TRBJ2-1, with TRBD1 matching 10 bases. The CDR3 spans 17 residues. V trimming: 4 bases; J trimming: 1 base; junction bases outside the gene matches: 10. Germline V gene lookup returns CDR1 DFQATT and CDR2 SNEGSKA (reference sequence). For the CDR3, the DNA is TGCAGTGCTACCGGGACAGGGGTCTCTCGGTCCTACAATGAGCAGTTCTTC. The encoded protein is CSATGTGVSRSYNEQFF.

This clonotype was counted a few times. The chain has TRBV12-5 and TRBJ1-1; perhaps TRBD1 as D (6 bases). Per the germline V gene, CDR1 is LGHNT and CDR2 is FRNRAP. This CDR3 has 15 residues. V lost 5 bases and J 0 bases, leaving 13 bases between the germline ends. CDR3 nucleotides: TGTGCTAGTGGTCCCCCCGGGGGCTTGAACACTGAAGCTTTCTTT. Translation gives CASGPPGGLNTEAFF. The variable domain in full, with the rest retrieved from reference TRBV12-5 and TRBJ1-1, is DARVTQTPRHKVTEMGQEVTMRCQPILGHNTVFWYRQTMMQGLELLAYFRNRAPLDDSGMPKDRFSAEMPDATLATLKIQPSEPRDSAVYFCASGPPGGLNTEAFFGQGTRLTVV.

The chain recombines TRBV3-1 with TRBJ2-7; 10 nucleotides agree with TRBD2. This CDR3 has 16 amino acids. The V gene end was trimmed by 4 bases and the J gene end by 4 bases; junction bases not matched to a gene: 10. The germline CDR1 and CDR2 sequences are LGHDT and YNNKEL (reference sequence). The CDR3 loop is CASSPALGTSEYEQYF. The CDR3 nucleotides read TGTGCCAGCAGCCCAGCTCTTGGGACTAGCGAATACGAGCAGTACTTC.

The V call is TRBV28, the J call TRBJ1-1; D gene ambiguous. V lost 3 bases and J 1 base, leaving 9 bases between the germline ends. Germline CDR1 reads MDHEN; CDR2 reads SYDVKM. The CDR3 totals 14 residues. CDR3 nucleotides: TGTGCCAGCAGTTTGGTTCAGAAGAACACTGAAGCTTTCTTT. Amino acid sequence: CASSLVQKNTEAFF.

A remark on this clonotype: A read error may produce the germline difference seen at one junction end. This chain links TRBV11-1 with TRBJ2-1, with 8 positions matching TRBD1. In germline, CDR1 is SGHAT, CDR2 FQDESV (reference sequence). The length of the CDR3 is 13 residues. DNA of the CDR3: TGTGCCAGCAGCTTCCAGGGGGCGAATGAGCACTTCTTC. Translation gives CASSFQGANEHFF.

The gene calls are TRBV5-1 and TRBJ2-2; tentatively, D is TRBD1 (6 bases). CDR1 is SGHRS and CDR2 is YFSETQ in the germline V gene. The CDR3 is 16 amino acids. Trimming shortened V by 4 bases and J by 1 base, and 14 bases separated the two germline ends. The CDR3 nucleotides are TGCGCCAGCAGCCAGTCCTCCAGGGGGAACACCGGGGAGCTGTTTTTT. Amino acid sequence: CASSQSSRGNTGELFF.

CDR3 DNA: TGTGCCAGCAGGGCGAATATTACCTCTGGGGCCAACGTCCTGACTTTC. Amino acids: CASRANITSGANVLTF. V usage is TRBV7-9 and J usage is TRBJ2-6, with D unresolved. V lost 6 bases, J lost 0 bases, and 12 bases lay in between. Germline assignment: CDR1 SEHNR and CDR2 FQNEAQ (reference sequence). There are 16 residues in the CDR3.

This chain joins TRBV14 and TRBJ2-3; D not certain. This CDR3 is 12 amino acids long. Trimming pared 1 base from V and 7 bases from J, leaving 6 bases between. Germline V gives CDR1 SGHDN, CDR2 FVKESK. CDR3 protein: CASSQVPNTQYF. Written as DNA, the CDR3 is TGTGCCAGCAGCCAAGTCCCTAATACGCAGTATTTT.

This clonotype has a count of ten or more. V gene TRBV5-5 combines with J gene TRBJ1-4; D is uncertain. Trimming took 0 bases from V and 4 from J, leaving 13 bases between them. Germline loops: CDR1 SGHKS, CDR2 YYEKEE (reference sequence). The CDR3 sequence is 16 residues long. CDR3 residues: CASSLDPPGVNEKLFF. Here the CDR3 DNA reads TGTGCCAGCAGCTTGGACCCGCCCGGGGTTAATGAAAAACTGTTTTTT.

About this clonotype: A much bigger clone sits one base away, suggesting this may be a read error. CDR3 DNA sequence: TGTGCCGAACTAGCGTCAGCAGATACGCAGTATTTT. This sequence encodes CAELASADTQYF. This sequence joins TRBV21-1 and TRBJ2-3; the D call TRBD2 from the table was never checked on the DNA. TRBV21-1 is assigned pseudogene status. The CDR3 totals 12 residues.

V is TRBV5-1 and J is TRBJ2-7, with TRBD1 identical over 9 bases. Germline V lookup: CDR1 SGHRS, CDR2 YFSETQ. V dropped 2 bases and J dropped 4; count of bases not matched to a gene: 7. This CDR3 comprises 15 residues. The CDR3 sequence: CASSLSQGAGYEQYF. CDR3 nucleotides: TGCGCCAGCAGCTTATCACAGGGGGCTGGGTACGAGCAGTACTTC.

V gene TRBV28 combines with J gene TRBJ2-7, with unresolved D. The CDR3 is made up of 15 amino acids. V was cut by 4 bases and J by 6 bases, with 19 bases left in between. CDR1 and CDR2 from the germline V gene are MDHEN and SYDVKM. CDR3 in amino acids: CASSSLGGLLREQYF. DNA for the CDR3: TGTGCCAGCAGTTCACTCGGTGGGTTGCTGCGCGAGCAGTACTTC.

The sample holds one count of this clonotype. The rearrangement joins TRBV27 to TRBJ1-2; D might be TRBD1 (5 bases). V was shortened by 4 bases and J by 8 bases, with 17 bases between the two germline ends. Germline lookup yields CDR1 MNHEY and CDR2 SMNVEV (reference sequence). The CDR3 covers 14 residues. CDR3 DNA: TGTGCCAGCAGTTACTCAAGTAGGGGAGGGGGCTACACCTTC. Its translation is CASSYSSRGGGYTF.

In nucleotides, the CDR3 is TGTGCCAGCAGCCACGAGGCGGGTCGCTATAACAATGAGCAGTTCTTC. Translation: CASSHEAGRYNNEQFF. This sequence joins TRBV4-2 and TRBJ2-1; D might be TRBD2 (5 bases). Trimming shortened V by 3 bases and J by 5 bases, and 17 bases separated the two germline ends. The CDR3 is made up of 16 amino acids. Germline CDR1 reads LGHNA; CDR2 reads YNFKEQ.

This clonotype was detected a few times. The rearrangement uses TRBV27 and TRBJ2-7; 8 bases line up with TRBD2. J was trimmed by 2 bases and V by 4 bases; bases with no gene match: 10. Per the germline V gene, CDR1 is MNHEY and CDR2 is SMNVEV (reference sequence). This CDR3 is 16 amino acids long. In nucleotides, the CDR3 is TGTGCCAGCAGTTCCCCGGGCGGGAGGTCCGCCTACGAGCAGTACTTC. This codes for CASSSPGGRSAYEQYF.

Regarding this clonotype: The junction does not match germline at one end; this may be a read error. V and J are TRBV7-9 and TRBJ2-1, with D maybe TRBD2 (7 bases). Germline loops: CDR1 SEHNR, CDR2 FQNEAQ (reference sequence). The CDR3 contains 15 residues. In DNA form, the CDR3 reads TGTGTCAGCAGCTCCGGGGGGCGCTCCTACAATGAGCAGTTCTTC. Residues: CVSSSGGRSYNEQFF.

The chain employs TRBV12-3 or TRBV12-4 and TRBJ2-6; no definite D call. The CDR3 contains 16 residues. Trimming left V 10 bases short and J 0 bases short, with 16 bases between. The CDR3 spells CATSRGVPSGANVLTF. In nucleotides, the CDR3 is TGTGCCACGAGTCGAGGTGTGCCCTCTGGGGCCAACGTCCTGACTTTC.

The rearrangement joins TRBV20-1 to TRBJ2-2; tentative D call: TRBD2 (6 bases). CDR1 and CDR2 (germline): DFQATT, SNEGSKA (reference sequence). The CDR3 runs to 15 residues. The germline V and J ends were trimmed by 6 bases and 2 bases, with 16 bases remaining between them. In DNA, the CDR3 is TGCAGTGCCTTCCTCGGGACTCACAACACCGGGGAGCTGTTTTTT. As protein: CSAFLGTHNTGELFF.

V gene TRBV5-4 combines with J gene TRBJ1-4, with TRBD1 as a possible D gene (5 bases). CDR3 size: 14 residues. The germline CDR1 and CDR2 sequences are SGHNT and YYREEE (reference sequence). With 0 bases removed from V and 8 bases from J, the gap between germline ends came to 11 bases. The chain's CDR3 is CASSLDGHGEKLFF. The CDR3 nucleotides read TGTGCCAGCAGCTTGGACGGACATGGGGAAAAACTGTTTTTT.

Only a few counts were recorded for this clonotype. The CDR3 is CASSGQGASGANVLTF. The CDR3 DNA reads as TGTGCCAGCAGTGGGCAGGGGGCCTCTGGGGCCAACGTCCTGACTTTC. The rearrangement links TRBV6-6 to TRBJ2-6, with 8 nucleotides matching TRBD1. This CDR3 has 16 amino acids. The ends lost 5 bases at V and 0 bases at J; junction bases unmatched: 3. CDR1 and CDR2 (germline): MNHNY, SVGAGI (reference sequence).

V and J are TRBV5-8 and TRBJ1-2; the D is unclear. Germline lookup yields CDR1 SGHTS and CDR2 YDEGEE. The CDR3 is 16 residues long. V lost 0 bases, J lost 6 bases, and 18 bases lay in between. Here the CDR3 DNA reads TGTGCCAGCAGCTTGGAGGCCAACCTCCTTTTGCATGGCTACACCTTC. Its protein is CASSLEANLLLHGYTF.

J is TRBJ2-1 and V is TRBV6-2 or TRBV6-3; a possible D gene is TRBD2 (6 bases). Trimming took off 5 bases at V and 1 base at J, with 15 bases between the two ends. This CDR3 is 16 amino acids long. CDR1 and CDR2 from the germline V gene are MNHEY and SVGEGT. CDR3 DNA sequence: TGTGCCAGCAGTCCCTGGGAGGAGAAATCCTACAATGAGCAGTTCTTC. Its translation is CASSPWEEKSYNEQFF.

The chain combines TRBV28 with TRBJ2-3, with 9 bases matching TRBD2. V gave up 9 bases and J gave up 4 bases; unmatched junction bases: 14. This CDR3 spans 16 amino acids. Germline V gene sequence: CDR1 MDHEN, CDR2 SYDVKM. The CDR3 region is CASTLESGGHPDTQYF. The CDR3 nucleotides read TGTGCCAGTACCCTCGAAAGCGGGGGGCACCCAGATACGCAGTATTTT.

The chain has TRBV12-3 or TRBV12-4 and TRBJ2-7, with D hard to call. V was clipped by 3 bases and J by 2 bases, with 14 bases between them. CDR3 size: 15 residues. The CDR3, as DNA: TGTGCCAGCAGTTTTTCCGCACGGCGTCCCTACGAGCAGTACTTC. Protein: CASSFSARRPYEQYF.

This chain joins TRBV7-9 and TRBJ2-4; unclear D gene. Germline V gene lookup returns CDR1 SEHNR and CDR2 FQNEAQ (reference sequence). V was trimmed by 6 bases and J by 0 bases, leaving 24 bases between them. This CDR3 has 19 amino acids. DNA for the CDR3: TGTGCCAGCAGGACCCCCCATCCAGGCGGCCGACTAGCCAAAAACATTCAGTACTTC. Residues: CASRTPHPGGRLAKNIQYF.

This clonotype turned up a few times. The rearrangement uses TRBV5-6 and TRBJ2-1; D gene ambiguous. Trimming shortened V by 2 bases and J by 8 bases, and 8 bases separated the two germline ends. The CDR3 length is 12 residues. Germline loops: CDR1 SGHDT, CDR2 YYEEEE. The CDR3 sequence is CASSFSGHEQFF. The CDR3 nucleotides are TGTGCCAGCAGCTTTTCCGGGCATGAGCAGTTCTTC.

This clonotype has only a few counts. The chain carries TRBV10-1 and TRBJ2-3; the D gene is possibly TRBD2 (5 bases). Germline-derived CDR1 and CDR2 are WNHNN and SYGVQD (reference sequence). The CDR3 contains 16 residues. Trimming stripped 0 bases from V and 1 base from J, with 11 bases between. The CDR3 nucleotides read TGCGCCAGCAGTGAGTCGCTAGCAGAACGCACAGATACGCAGTATTTT. Its protein product is CASSESLAERTDTQYF.

This rearrangement joins TRBV20-1 to TRBJ2-3; TRBD2 might be the D (6 bases). V lost 2 bases and J lost 2, with 17 bases in between. There are 16 residues in the CDR3. Germline V gives CDR1 DFQATT, CDR2 SNEGSKA (reference sequence). CDR3 amino acids: CSARRGLDSTTDTQYF. The CDR3 DNA follows: TGCAGTGCTAGAAGGGGACTGGACTCGACCACAGATACGCAGTATTTT.

The chain has TRBV11-2 and TRBJ2-7, with D perhaps matching TRBD1 (5 bases). Germline V CDR1 and CDR2: SGHAT, FQNNGV. The CDR3 extends over 13 amino acids. V was pared by 4 bases and J by 0 bases, with 7 bases between. The CDR3 region has the DNA TGTGCCAGCAGCTACAGGAGCTCCTACGAGCAGTACTTC. Encoded protein: CASSYRSSYEQYF.